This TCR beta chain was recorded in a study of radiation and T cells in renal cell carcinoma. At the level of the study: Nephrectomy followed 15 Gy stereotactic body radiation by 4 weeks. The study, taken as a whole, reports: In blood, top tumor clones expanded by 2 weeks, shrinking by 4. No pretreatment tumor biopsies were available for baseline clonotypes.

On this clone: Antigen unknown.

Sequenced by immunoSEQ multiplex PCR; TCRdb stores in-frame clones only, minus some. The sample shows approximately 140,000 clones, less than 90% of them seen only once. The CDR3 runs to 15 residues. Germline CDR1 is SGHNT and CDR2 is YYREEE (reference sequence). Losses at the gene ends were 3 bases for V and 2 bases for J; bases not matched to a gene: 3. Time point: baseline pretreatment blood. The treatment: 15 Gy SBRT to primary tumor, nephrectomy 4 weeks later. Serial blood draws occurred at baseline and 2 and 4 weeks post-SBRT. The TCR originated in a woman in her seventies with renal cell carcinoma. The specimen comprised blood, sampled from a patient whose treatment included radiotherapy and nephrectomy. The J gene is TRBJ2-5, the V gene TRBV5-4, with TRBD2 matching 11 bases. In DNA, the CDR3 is TGTGCCAGCAGCTGGAGACTAGCGGGACAAGAGACCCAGTACTTC. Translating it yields CASSWRLAGQETQYF. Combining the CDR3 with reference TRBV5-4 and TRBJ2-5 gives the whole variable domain ETGVTQSPTHLIKTRGQQVTLRCSSQSGHNTVSWYQQALGQGPQFIFQYYREEENGRGNFPPRFSGLQFPNYSSELNVNALELDDSALYLCASSWRLAGQETQYFGPGTRLLVL.